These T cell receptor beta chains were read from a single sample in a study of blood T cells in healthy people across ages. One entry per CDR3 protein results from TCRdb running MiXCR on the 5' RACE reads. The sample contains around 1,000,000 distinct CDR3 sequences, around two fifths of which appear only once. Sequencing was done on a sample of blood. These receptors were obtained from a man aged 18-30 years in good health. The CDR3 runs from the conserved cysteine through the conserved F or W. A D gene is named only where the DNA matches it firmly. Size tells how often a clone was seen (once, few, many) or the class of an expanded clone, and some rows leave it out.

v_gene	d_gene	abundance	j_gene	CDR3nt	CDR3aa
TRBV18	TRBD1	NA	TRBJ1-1	TGTGCCAGCTCTGAGAAGGGGGACAGTACGTTGAACACTGGAGCTTTCTTT	CASSEKGDSTLNTGAFF
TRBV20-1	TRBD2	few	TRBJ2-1	TGCAGTGCCTCTAATGCGGGGGGGGTAGACAATGAGCAGTTCTTC	CSASNAGGVDNEQFF
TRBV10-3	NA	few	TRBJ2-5	TGTGCCATCAGTGATACAACGGGACCGAAAGAGACCCAGTACTTC	CAISDTTGPKETQYF
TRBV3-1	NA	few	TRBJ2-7	TGTGCCAGCAGCAAAAGGGCCCGTCTAGAGCAGTACTTC	CASSKRARLEQYF
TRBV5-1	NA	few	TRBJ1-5	TGCGCCAGCAGCTTGGGTCCCCATCAGCCCCAGCATTTT	CASSLGPHQPQHF
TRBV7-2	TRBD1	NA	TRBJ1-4	TGTGCCAGCAGCTTAAACAGGGGTAACGAAAAACTGTTTTTT	CASSLNRGNEKLFF
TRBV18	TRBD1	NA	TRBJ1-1	TGTGCCAGCGAGGGGGCGTCAAACACTGAAGCTTTCTTT	CASEGASNTEAFF
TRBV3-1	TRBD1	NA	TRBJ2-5	TGTGCCAGCAGCCAAGAGTTGACAGGGCGGCAAGAGACCCAGTACTTC	CASSQELTGRQETQYF
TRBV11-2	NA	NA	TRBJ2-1	TGTGCCAGCAGCTTAGATGAGGTCGGCGGGCAGTTCTTC	CASSLDEVGGQFF
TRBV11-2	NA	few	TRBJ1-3	TGTGCCAGCAGCTTAGACGGAATTGGAAACACCATATATTTT	CASSLDGIGNTIYF
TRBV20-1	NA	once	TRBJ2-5	TGCAGTGCTAGATGGGGACAAGAGACCCAGTACTTC	CSARWGQETQYF
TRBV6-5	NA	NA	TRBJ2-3	TGTGCCAGCATAAGGGTCGCAGATACGCAGTATTTT	CASIRVADTQYF
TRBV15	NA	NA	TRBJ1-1	TGTGCCACCAGCAGAGGAGAAAGGGGGGCTGAAGCTTTCTTT	CATSRGERGAEAFF
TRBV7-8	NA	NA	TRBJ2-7	TGTGCCAGCAGCTTAGTAAAGGGCCCGCACGAGCAGTACTTC	CASSLVKGPHEQYF
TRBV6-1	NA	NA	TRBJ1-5	TGTGCCAGTACTGAGGGGGTCTATAGCAATCAGCCCCAGCATTTT	CASTEGVYSNQPQHF
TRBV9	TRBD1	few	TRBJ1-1	TGTGCCAGCAGCGTAGGGACAGGGGGGATTGAAGCTTTCTTT	CASSVGTGGIEAFF
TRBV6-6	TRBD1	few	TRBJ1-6	TGTGCCAGCAGAACGACAGGGCGGGATTCACCCCTCCACTTT	CASRTTGRDSPLHF
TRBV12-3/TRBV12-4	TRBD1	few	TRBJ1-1	TGTGCCAGCAGCCTCAGGGGGCAGGATGAAGCTTTCTTT	CASSLRGQDEAFF
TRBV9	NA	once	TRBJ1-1	TGTGCCAGCAGCGTCGACCTGAACACTGAAGTTTTCTTT	CASSVDLNTEVFF
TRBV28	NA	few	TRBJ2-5	TGTGCCAGCAGCCCGGGACTTAACATTCAAGAGACCCAGTACTTC	CASSPGLNIQETQYF
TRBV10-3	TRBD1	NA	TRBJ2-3	TGTGCCATCAGTGAACGGACAGGGGGAACAGATACGCAGTATTTT	CAISERTGGTDTQYF
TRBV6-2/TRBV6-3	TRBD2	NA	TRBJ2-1	TGTGCCAGCCAGGGACTAGCGGGGGGTAGACGCTCCTACAATGAGCAGTTCTTC	CASQGLAGGRRSYNEQFF
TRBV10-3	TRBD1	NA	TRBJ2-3	TGTGCCATCAGTGAGCCCGAAACAGGGGCCGGCTCTAGCACAGATACGCAGTATTTT	CAISEPETGAGSSTDTQYF
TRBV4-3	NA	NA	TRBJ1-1	TGCGCCAGCAGCCACGCGGGGACCAACACTGAAGCTTTCTTT	CASSHAGTNTEAFF